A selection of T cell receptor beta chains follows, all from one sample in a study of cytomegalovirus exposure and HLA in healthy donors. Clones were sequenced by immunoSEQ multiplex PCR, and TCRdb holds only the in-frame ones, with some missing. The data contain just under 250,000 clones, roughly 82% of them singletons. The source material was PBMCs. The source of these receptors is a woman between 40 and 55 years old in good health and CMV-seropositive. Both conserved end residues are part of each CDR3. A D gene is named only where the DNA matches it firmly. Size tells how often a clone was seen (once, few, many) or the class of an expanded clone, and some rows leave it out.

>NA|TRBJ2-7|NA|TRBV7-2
CASSPGTGVGEQYF
TGTGCCAGCAGCCCTGGGACTGGGGTGGGGGAGCAGTACTTC
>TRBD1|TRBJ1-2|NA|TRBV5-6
CASSWTGGDYGYTF
TGTGCCAGCAGCTGGACAGGGGGCGACTATGGCTACACCTTC
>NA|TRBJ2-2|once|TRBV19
CASSIDKSNTGELFF
TGTGCCAGTAGTATTGACAAGTCGAACACCGGGGAGCTGTTTTTT
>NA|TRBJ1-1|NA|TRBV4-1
CASSQAPLATEAFF
TGCGCCAGCAGCCAAGCCCCCTTAGCCACTGAAGCTTTCTTT
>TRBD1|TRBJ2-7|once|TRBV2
CASSSDRAPYYEQYF
TGTGCCAGCAGTTCTGACAGGGCCCCATACTACGAGCAGTACTTC
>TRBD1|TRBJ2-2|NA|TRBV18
CASSLGTVNTGELFF
TGTGCCAGCTCACTAGGGACAGTGAACACCGGGGAGCTGTTTTTT
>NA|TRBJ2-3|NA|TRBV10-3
CAISESGGAHTQYF
TGTGCCATCAGTGAGTCAGGGGGGGCCCATACGCAGTATTTT
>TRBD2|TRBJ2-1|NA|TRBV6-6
CASSPRSSGRSEQFF
TGTGCCAGCAGCCCTCGGTCTAGCGGGAGGTCGGAACAGTTCTTC
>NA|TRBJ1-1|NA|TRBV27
CASSLLARAFF
TGTGCCAGCAGTTTACTGGCCAGGGCTTTCTTT
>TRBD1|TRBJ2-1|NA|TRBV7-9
CASSETGGPYNEQFF
TGTGCCAGCAGCGAGACAGGGGGCCCCTACAATGAGCAGTTCTTC
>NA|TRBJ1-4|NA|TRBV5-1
CASSFGREGTNEKLFF
TGCGCCAGCAGCTTCGGCAGGGAGGGAACTAATGAAAAACTGTTTTTT
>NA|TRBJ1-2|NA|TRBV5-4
CASSLDSKYGYTF
TGTGCCAGCAGCTTGGACAGCAAGTATGGCTACACCTTC
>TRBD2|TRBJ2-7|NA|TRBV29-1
CSVATGTRREQYF
TGCAGCGTTGCGACCGGGACTAGGCGCGAGCAGTACTTC
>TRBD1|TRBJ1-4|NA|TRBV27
CASSLVGQALSNEKLFF
TGTGCCAGCAGTTTAGTTGGACAGGCTTTATCTAATGAAAAACTGTTTTTT
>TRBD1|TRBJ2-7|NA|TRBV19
CASSTRDRGLTRFYEQYF
TGTGCCAGTAGTACCCGGGACAGGGGCCTCACACGATTCTACGAGCAGTACTTC
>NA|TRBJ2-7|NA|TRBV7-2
CASSLMRVAYEQYF
TGTGCCAGCAGCTTAATGCGGGTAGCCTACGAGCAGTACTTC
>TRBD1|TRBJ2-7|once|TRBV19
CASSTPGTASYEQYF
TGTGCCAGTAGTACACCCGGGACAGCTTCCTACGAGCAGTACTTC
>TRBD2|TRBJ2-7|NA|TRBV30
CAWSRLAGSYEQYF
TGTGCCTGGAGTAGGCTAGCGGGTTCCTACGAGCAGTACTTC
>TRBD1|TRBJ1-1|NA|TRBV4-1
CASSHRQRTGITEAFF
TGCGCCAGCAGCCACAGGCAAAGGACAGGGATCACTGAAGCTTTCTTT
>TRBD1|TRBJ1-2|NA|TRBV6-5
CASSPGDSYGYTF
TGTGCCAGCAGTCCCGGGGACAGCTATGGCTACACCTTC
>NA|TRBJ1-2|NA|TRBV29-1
CSVDRGDYGYTF
TGCAGCGTTGACAGGGGTGACTATGGCTACACCTTC
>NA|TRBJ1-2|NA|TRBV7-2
CASSQGQPNYGYTF
TGTGCCAGCAGCCAAGGACAGCCCAACTATGGCTACACCTTC
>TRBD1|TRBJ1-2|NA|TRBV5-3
CARSLGTGKGANYGYTF
TGTGCCAGAAGCTTGGGGACAGGGAAAGGGGCTAACTATGGCTACACCTTC
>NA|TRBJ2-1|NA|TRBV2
CASRGTFNEQFF
TGTGCCAGCAGAGGGACTTTCAATGAGCAGTTCTTC
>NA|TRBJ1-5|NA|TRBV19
CASRQAGGPSNQPQHF
TGTGCCAGTAGACAGGCCGGGGGGCCTAGCAATCAGCCCCAGCATTTT
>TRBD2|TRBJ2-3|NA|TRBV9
CASSVGGRAPDTQYF
TGTGCCAGCAGCGTAGGAGGGAGGGCCCCAGATACGCAGTATTTT
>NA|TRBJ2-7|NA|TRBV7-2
CASSPDNFYEQYF
TGTGCCAGCAGCCCCGACAACTTTTACGAGCAGTACTTC
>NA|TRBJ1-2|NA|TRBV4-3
CASSQDSRAWGGYTF
TGCGCCAGCAGCCAAGACAGCAGGGCGTGGGGCGGCTACACCTTC
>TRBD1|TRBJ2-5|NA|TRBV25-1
CASSELQGTGGKTQYF
TGTGCCAGCAGTGAATTACAGGGCACAGGGGGAAAGACCCAGTACTTC
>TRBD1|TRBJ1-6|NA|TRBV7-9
CASSVGGSGSPLHF
TGTGCCAGCAGCGTAGGGGGCTCGGGTTCACCCCTCCACTTT
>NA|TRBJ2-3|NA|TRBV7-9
CSSSSRGEADTQYF
TGTTCCAGCAGCTCTAGAGGCGAGGCAGATACGCAGTATTTT
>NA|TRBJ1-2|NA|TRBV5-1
CASSFSLDGGRYGYTF
TGCGCCAGCAGCTTCTCCCTGGACGGAGGACGCTATGGCTACACCTTC
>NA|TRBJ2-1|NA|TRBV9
CASSVGQGPYNEQFF
TGTGCCAGCAGCGTAGGTCAGGGGCCGTACAATGAGCAGTTCTTC
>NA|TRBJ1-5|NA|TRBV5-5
CASSLGTHQPQHF
TGTGCCAGCAGCTTGGGGACACATCAGCCCCAGCATTTT
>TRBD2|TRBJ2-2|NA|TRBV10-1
CASSDSGIPRDTGELFF
TGCGCCAGCAGTGACAGCGGGATCCCCCGAGACACCGGGGAGCTGTTTTTT
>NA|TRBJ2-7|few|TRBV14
CASSQSWDTFYEQYF
TGTGCCAGCAGCCAATCTTGGGACACATTCTACGAGCAGTACTTC
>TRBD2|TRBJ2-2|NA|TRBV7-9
CASSPGLAGNTGELFF
TGTGCCAGCAGCCCGGGACTAGCGGGTAACACCGGGGAGCTGTTTTTT
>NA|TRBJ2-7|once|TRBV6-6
CASSYSARTYEQYF
TGTGCCAGCAGTTACTCGGCTAGGACCTACGAGCAGTACTTC
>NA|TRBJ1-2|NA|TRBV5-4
CASSLGREGDYGYTF
TGTGCCAGCAGCTTGGGGAGAGAGGGGGACTATGGCTACACCTTC
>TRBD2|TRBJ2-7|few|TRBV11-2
CASSLGGGSSYEQYF
TGTGCCAGCAGCTTAGGCGGGGGGAGCTCCTACGAGCAGTACTTC
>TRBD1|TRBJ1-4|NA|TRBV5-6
CASSGYGQGEKLFF
TGTGCCAGCAGCGGGTATGGACAGGGTGAAAAACTGTTTTTT
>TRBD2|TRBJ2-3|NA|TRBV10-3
CAISAGGTATDTQYF
TGTGCCATCAGTGCGGGGGGGACGGCCACAGATACGCAGTATTTT
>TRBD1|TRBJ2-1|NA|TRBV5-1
CASSLGQVIDEQFF
TGCGCCAGCAGCCTGGGACAGGTAATCGATGAGCAGTTCTTC
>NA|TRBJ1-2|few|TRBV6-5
CASSLRRQDYGYTF
TGTGCCAGCAGTCTCCGACGTCAGGACTATGGCTACACCTTC
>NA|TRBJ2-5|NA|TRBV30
CAWSATPAGRETQYF
TGTGCCTGGAGTGCAACCCCCGCAGGGAGGGAGACCCAGTACTTC
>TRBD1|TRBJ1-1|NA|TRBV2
CASSYQGGTEAFF
TGTGCCAGCAGTTATCAGGGGGGCACTGAAGCTTTCTTT
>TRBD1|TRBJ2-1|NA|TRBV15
CATSREGQGGEQFF
TGTGCCACCAGCAGGGAGGGACAGGGAGGTGAGCAGTTCTTC
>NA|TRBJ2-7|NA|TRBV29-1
CSVEEPGGYEQYF
TGCAGCGTTGAAGAACCCGGGGGTTACGAGCAGTACTTC